Listed here are 2 T cell receptor beta chains from one sample, sequenced in a study of T cell repertoires in cytomegalovirus infection. From the reads, TCRdb called clonotypes with MiXCR, one entry per CDR3 protein. The sample holds under 150,000 distinct CDR3 sequences, 30% to 35% seen once. What these receptors recognize is not known. Specimen: CD8+ T cells from cultured PBMCs, collected from culture after CMV antigen stimulation. Receptors were obtained from a human donor in good health (CMV status not recorded). Some clones in this sample may be carry-over from other donors' samples.

To note about this clonotype: A single base separates this from a much larger clone, so it may be a read error. The V call is TRBV7-2, the J call TRBJ2-7, with D perhaps given as TRBD1 or TRBD2 (5 bases each). CDR1 and CDR2 from the germline V gene are SGHTA and FQGNSA. V lost 3 bases and J 10 bases, leaving 16 bases between the germline ends. The CDR3 loop spans 13 amino acids. This CDR3 reads CASSFGTRFDQYF. The CDR3 DNA sequence: TGTGCCAGCAGCTTCGGGACGCGGTTCGATCAGTACTTC. The variable domain in full, completed from reference TRBV7-2 and TRBJ2-7, reads GAGVSQSPSNKVTEKGKDVELRCDPISGHTALYWYRQSLGQGLEFLIYFQGNSAPDKSGLPSDRFSAERTGGSVSTLTIQRTQQEDSAVYLCASSFGTRFDQYFGPGTRLTVT.

This rearrangement joins TRBV9 to TRBJ2-1, with D perhaps TRBD1 (6 bases). CDR1 and CDR2 (germline): SGDLS, YYNGEE. The CDR3 length is 12 residues. Trimming cost V 4 bases and J 9 bases, with 11 bases left between them. The CDR3: CASSTSDSEQFF. The CDR3, as DNA: TGTGCCAGCAGCACTTCGGACAGTGAGCAGTTCTTC.